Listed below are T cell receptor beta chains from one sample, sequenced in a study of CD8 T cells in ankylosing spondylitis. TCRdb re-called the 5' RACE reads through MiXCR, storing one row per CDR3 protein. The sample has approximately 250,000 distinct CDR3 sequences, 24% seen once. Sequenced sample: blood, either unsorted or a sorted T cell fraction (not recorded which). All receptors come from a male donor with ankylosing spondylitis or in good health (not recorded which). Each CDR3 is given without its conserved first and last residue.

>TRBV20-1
SARSSGGALTQDTQY
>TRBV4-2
ASTQNDFRSYT
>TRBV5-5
ASSVLPGTTRYQETQY
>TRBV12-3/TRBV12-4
ASILNAAGRGETQY
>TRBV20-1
SARGQGSADTQY
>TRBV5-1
ASSRDGEGIQY
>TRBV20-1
SARSGLLHNEQF
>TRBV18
ASSPRQGETQY
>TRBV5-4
ASSRTGTAGSEAF
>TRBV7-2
ASSLVPPSPLH
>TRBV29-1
SVEGVMNTEAF
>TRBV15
ATSRDARNEQF
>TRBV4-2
ASSQDIGGPQETQY
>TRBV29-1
SVSQGGEQF
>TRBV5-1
ASSHRQETQY
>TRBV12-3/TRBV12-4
ASKPGGVLGGELF
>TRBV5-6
ASKHYQNQPQH
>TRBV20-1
SARSGGAYDTQY
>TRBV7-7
ASSLGARTGELF
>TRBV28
ASSSVLAGSGPDTQY
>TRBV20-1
SASKIGTAASRQPQH
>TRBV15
ATSTRPAGYEQY
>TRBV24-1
ATSDPSLAGAFTDTQY
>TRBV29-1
SLRTGETDTQY
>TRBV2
ASSEVDSYTEAF
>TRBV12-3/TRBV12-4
ASSWTGGIPAYEQY
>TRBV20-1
SAQAGPLNSPLH
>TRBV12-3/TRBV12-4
ASSLWDQPQH
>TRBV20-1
SASQQSSYEQY
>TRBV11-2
ASSLTFASQGTQY
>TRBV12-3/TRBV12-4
ASSPRVAGDNEQF
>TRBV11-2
ASAHAYGVDTGELF
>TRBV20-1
SARDQTSGSETQY
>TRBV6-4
ASSDSGGELF
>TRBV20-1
SATSGGGTGELF
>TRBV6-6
ASSYSSRDEQY
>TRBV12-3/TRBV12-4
ASSSTGSFSSTDTQY
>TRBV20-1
SAADRVSTEAF
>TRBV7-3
ASSSLAGLKQPLRETQY
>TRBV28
ASFDHRVGSPLH
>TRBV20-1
SARGTESSYEQY
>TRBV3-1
ASSQGLAVAYEQY
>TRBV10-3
AISEQWGAGEQF